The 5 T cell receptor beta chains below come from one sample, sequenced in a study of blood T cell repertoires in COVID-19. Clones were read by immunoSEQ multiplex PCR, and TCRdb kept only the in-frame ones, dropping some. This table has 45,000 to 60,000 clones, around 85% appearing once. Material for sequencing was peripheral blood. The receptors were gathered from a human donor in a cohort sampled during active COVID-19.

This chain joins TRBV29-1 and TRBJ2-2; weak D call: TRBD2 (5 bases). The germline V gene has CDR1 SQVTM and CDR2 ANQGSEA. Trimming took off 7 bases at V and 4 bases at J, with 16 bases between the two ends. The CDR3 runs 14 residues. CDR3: CSASGWIGTGELFF. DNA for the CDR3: TGCAGCGCTTCGGGGTGGATCGGCACCGGGGAGCTGTTTTTT.

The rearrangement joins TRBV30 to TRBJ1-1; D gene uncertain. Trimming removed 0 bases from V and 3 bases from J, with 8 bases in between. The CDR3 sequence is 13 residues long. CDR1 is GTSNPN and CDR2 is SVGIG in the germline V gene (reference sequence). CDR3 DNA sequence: TGTGCCTGGAGTGTGTTGTCGGACACTGAAGCTTTCTTT. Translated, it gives CAWSVLSDTEAFF.

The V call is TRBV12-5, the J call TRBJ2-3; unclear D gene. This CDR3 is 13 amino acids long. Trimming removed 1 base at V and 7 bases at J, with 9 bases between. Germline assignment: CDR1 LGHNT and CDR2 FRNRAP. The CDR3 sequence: CASGLGPDYTQYF. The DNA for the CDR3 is TGTGCTAGTGGTTTGGGTCCTGACTATACGCAGTATTTT.

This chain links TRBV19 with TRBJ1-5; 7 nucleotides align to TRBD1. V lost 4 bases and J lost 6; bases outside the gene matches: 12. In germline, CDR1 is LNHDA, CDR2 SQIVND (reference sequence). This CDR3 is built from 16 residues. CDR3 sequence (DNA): TGTGCCAGTAGTACCGGAAAGACAGGGCTGGGTCAGCCCCAGCATTTT. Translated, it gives CASSTGKTGLGQPQHF.

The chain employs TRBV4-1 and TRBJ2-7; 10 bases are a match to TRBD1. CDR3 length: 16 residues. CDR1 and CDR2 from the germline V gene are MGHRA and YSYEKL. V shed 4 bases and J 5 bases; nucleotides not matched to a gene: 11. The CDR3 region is CASSPEVGQGYDEQYF. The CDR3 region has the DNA TGCGCCAGCAGCCCAGAGGTGGGACAGGGGTATGACGAGCAGTACTTC.